The TCR beta chain under discussion was sequenced for a study of CD8 T cells in ankylosing spondylitis. Study-wide points: The clones that were linked to disease were reported to be significantly enriched in matched synovial fluid samples from ankylosing spondylitis patients. What seemed typical of ankylosing spondylitis blood was a TCR beta motif built from several highly homologous variants. Disease-linked clones were CD8+ and relatively rare in peripheral blood.

Each TCR beta library was made by quantitative 5'-RACE that incorporated molecular barcodes. Using its own MiXCR run on the 5' RACE reads, TCRdb lists one record per CDR3 protein. The sample has 200,000 to 250,000 distinct CDR3 sequences; about 26% are singletons. J lost 7 bases, V lost 2 bases, and 13 bases had no gene match. The CDR3 covers 16 residues. Per the germline V gene, CDR1 is MNHEY and CDR2 is SVGAGI. Remarks on this clonotype: The antigen remains unidentified.

This sequence joins TRBV6-5 and TRBJ1-2, with TRBD1 matching 7 bases. Sequencing was carried out using blood, either unsorted or a sorted T cell fraction (not recorded which). The source of this sequence is a male donor with ankylosing spondylitis or in good health (not recorded which). DNA of the CDR3: TGTGCCAGCAGTTACGAGGGGGCGCGAAGGTTGAGTGGCTACACCTTC. Its protein is CASSYEGARRLSGYTF.